This entry lists 14 T cell receptor beta chains sequenced from one sample in a study of cytomegalovirus exposure and HLA in healthy donors. PCR employed 60 Vbeta and 13 Jbeta primers. Sequencing used immunoSEQ multiplex PCR; TCRdb keeps in-frame clones, though not all of them. The top ten hold just over 2.5% of the sample, which has 85,000 to 120,000 clones, less than 85% seen once. Input material: PBMCs. These receptors came from a man aged 40-49 years in good health and CMV-seronegative.

The gene calls are TRBV5-4 and TRBJ2-1, with TRBD2 matching 9 bases. Germline CDR1 reads SGHNT; CDR2 reads YYREEE (reference sequence). The CDR3 has 14 amino acids. V was clipped by 0 bases and J by 8 bases; unmatched bases: 3. The CDR3 region has the DNA TGTGCCAGCAGCTTGGGACTAGCGGCAGATGAGCAGTTCTTC. Protein sequence: CASSLGLAADEQFF.

The chain uses TRBV2 and TRBJ1-1; TRBD1 aligns across 8 bases. The germline CDR1 and CDR2 sequences are SNHLY and FYNNEI. This CDR3 spans 13 amino acids. J was trimmed by 5 bases and V by 7 bases; bases with no gene match: 6. CDR3 amino acids: CASNQGAWTEAFF. CDR3 DNA: TGTGCCAGCAATCAGGGGGCTTGGACTGAAGCTTTCTTT.

This sequence joins TRBV4-3 and TRBJ2-3; 7 bases fit TRBD2. Trimming at V came to 3 bases and at J to 1 base, leaving 7 bases not matched to a gene. The germline V gene encodes CDR1 LGHNA and CDR2 YSLEER. The CDR3 has 16 residues. CDR3 coding DNA: TGCGCCAGCAGCCATCGAGCGGGGAAAGGCACAGATACGCAGTATTTT. Its protein is CASSHRAGKGTDTQYF.

The rearrangement uses TRBV9 and TRBJ2-3; D remains unclear. CDR3 size: 14 residues. The germline V gene encodes CDR1 SGDLS and CDR2 YYNGEE. V gave up 0 bases and J gave up 2 bases, with 7 bases separating them. CDR3 in amino acids: CASSVAQATDTQYF. Here the CDR3 DNA reads TGTGCCAGCAGCGTAGCTCAGGCCACAGATACGCAGTATTTT.

The chain combines TRBV2 with TRBJ2-2; no reliable D call. The CDR3 runs to 12 residues. CDR1 SNHLY and CDR2 FYNNEI come from the germline V gene. V gave up 7 bases and J gave up 1 base, with 4 bases separating them. CDR3 coding DNA: TGTGCCAGCATCAAGAACACCGGGGAGCTGTTTTTT. This codes for CASIKNTGELFF.

J is TRBJ2-7 and V is TRBV7-2; D is possibly TRBD2 (5 bases). This CDR3 comprises 14 residues. Germline V gene data show CDR1 as SGHTA and CDR2 as FQGNSA. Trimming took 0 bases from V and 3 from J, leaving 9 bases between them. In DNA form, the CDR3 reads TGTGCCAGCAGCTTAGCGAGAGGGAACTACGAGCAGTACTTC. It specifies CASSLARGNYEQYF.

J is TRBJ2-3 and V is TRBV11-1; 14 nucleotides match TRBD2. The CDR3 spans 18 residues. Germline V lookup: CDR1 SGHAT, CDR2 FQDESV (reference sequence). J lost 0 bases, V lost 7 bases, and 9 bases had no gene match. The DNA of the CDR3 is TGTGCCAGCAACAACGGACTAGCGGGGGGCCCTAGCACAGATACGCAGTATTTT. Its protein is CASNNGLAGGPSTDTQYF.

The CDR3 DNA reads as TGTGCTACAGCCCCAGGGCCGAACACCGGGGAGCTGTTTTTT. It encodes CATAPGPNTGELFF. The J gene is TRBJ2-2, the V gene TRBV7-7, with D possibly being TRBD1 (5 bases). Germline assignment: CDR1 SSHAT and CDR2 FNYEAQ (reference sequence). The CDR3 loop spans 14 amino acids. The full variable domain, its missing parts supplied by reference TRBV7-7 and TRBJ2-2, is GAGVSQSPRYKVTKRGQDVTLRCDPISSHATLYWYQQALGQGPEFLTYFNYEAQPDKSGLPSDRFSAERPEGSISTLTIQRTEQRDSAMYRCATAPGPNTGELFFGEGSRLTVL.

The CDR3 protein is CASTLSTGGRTEAFF. CDR3 coding DNA: TGTGCCAGCACCCTGTCGACAGGGGGAAGGACTGAAGCTTTCTTT. V usage is TRBV7-8 and J usage is TRBJ1-1, with 9 bases fitting TRBD1. The germline gives CDR1 SGHVS, CDR2 FQNEAQ. J lost 5 bases, V lost 7 bases, and 11 bases had no gene match. This CDR3 region has 15 residues.

About this clone: A read error may account for a junction end that differs from germline. This chain links TRBV6-6 with TRBJ1-2, with 10 positions matching TRBD1. The CDR3 is 12 residues long. Germline V CDR1 and CDR2: MNHNY, SVGAGI (reference sequence). The CDR3 reads CASSSDRGPSHF. CDR3 sequence (DNA): TGTGCCAGCAGTTCCGACAGGGGGCCTTCACACTTC.

The chain combines TRBV4-2 with TRBJ1-1; D might be TRBD1 (5 bases). Trimming left V 2 bases short and J 1 base short, with 20 bases between. Germline CDR1 LGHNA, CDR2 YNFKEQ. The CDR3 runs 18 residues. CDR3 DNA: TGTGCCAGCAGCCAATACCTTAAATTGGACACCGGGAACACTGAAGCTTTCTTT. As protein: CASSQYLKLDTGNTEAFF.

There are a few counts of this clone. CDR3 DNA sequence: TGTGCCAGCAGCCCCTACAGGTGGGAGGGCGAGCAGTACTTC. It codes for CASSPYRWEGEQYF. This chain connects TRBV9 to TRBJ2-7; 7 bases fit TRBD2. Germline CDR1 SGDLS, CDR2 YYNGEE. The CDR3 is 14 amino acids. J lost 6 bases, V lost 4 bases, and 10 bases had no gene match.

The V and J genes are TRBV5-1 and TRBJ1-1; 9 nucleotides align to TRBD1. The CDR3 contains 16 residues. Germline lookup yields CDR1 SGHRS and CDR2 YFSETQ. Trimming took 2 bases from V and 3 from J; bases not matched to a gene: 8. CDR3 in amino acids: CASSFRGQGSYTEAFF. The CDR3 DNA sequence: TGCGCCAGCAGCTTCCGGGGACAGGGCAGTTACACTGAAGCTTTCTTT.

To note about this clone: One junction end does not reproduce the germline sequence, and a read error may be involved. The gene calls are TRBV7-7 and TRBJ2-5; TRBD2 aligns across 9 bases. This CDR3 is 16 amino acids long. The germline V gene has CDR1 SSHAT and CDR2 FNYEAQ (reference sequence). The CDR3 DNA reads TGTGCTAGCAGCTTAGGCGGGGGGGCGGGCCAAGAGACCCAGTACTTC. This codes for CASSLGGGAGQETQYF. Combining the CDR3 with reference TRBV7-7 and TRBJ2-5 gives the whole variable domain GAGVSQSPRYKVTKRGQDVTLRCDPISSHATLYWYQQALGQGPEFLTYFNYEAQPDKSGLPSDRFSAERPEGSISTLTIQRTEQRDSAMYRCASSLGGGAGQETQYFGPGTRLLVL.